The subject of this entry is one T cell receptor beta chain. The study ran its PCR with 60 Vbeta and 13 Jbeta primers. TCRdb's copy holds only in-frame clones and misses some; the assay was immunoSEQ multiplex PCR. The table records about 260,000 clones, 65% to 85% of them present only once. This entry comes from a study of cytomegalovirus exposure and HLA in healthy donors. Donors sampled were nominally healthy, though unrecorded immune exposures were likely. Germline V gene lookup returns CDR1 MNHEY and CDR2 SVGAGI. V was cut by 4 bases and J by 2 bases, with 15 bases left in between. The CDR3 spans 15 residues.

This TCR derives from a female donor in good health and CMV-seronegative. Sequences were obtained from PBMCs. V usage is TRBV6-5 and J usage is TRBJ2-7; D may be TRBD2 (6 bases). The CDR3 spells CASSFSAGTTYEQYF. The CDR3 region has the DNA TGTGCCAGCAGTTTCTCGGCGGGAACGACCTACGAGCAGTACTTC.